Below are 29 T cell receptor beta chains sequenced from a single sample in a study of blood T cells in healthy people across ages. Primers used in a second PCR of roughly 6 to 11 cycles were a sample-barcoded 5' primer and a J-beta primer mix. TCRdb fed the 5' RACE reads into MiXCR, producing one record per CDR3 protein. This sample has about 800,000 distinct CDR3 sequences, with 46% found just once. Sample: blood. The source is an elderly man in good health.

The V and J genes are TRBV9 and TRBJ2-3; tentatively, D is TRBD2 (6 bases). The germline V gene has CDR1 SGDLS and CDR2 YYNGEE. The CDR3 runs to 15 residues. The V and J ends lost 0 bases and 2 bases respectively, with 10 bases between them. In DNA form, the CDR3 reads TGTGCCAGCAGCGTAGAAGGGCGGGACACAGATACGCAGTATTTT. It specifies CASSVEGRDTDTQYF.

The rearrangement uses TRBV7-9 and TRBJ1-2; 9 bases align to TRBD1. The V and J ends lost 1 base and 8 bases, in that order; junction bases with no gene match: 5. CDR3 length: 14 amino acids. Germline CDR1 and CDR2: SEHNR and FQNEAQ (reference sequence). In nucleotides, the CDR3 is TGTGCCAGCAGCTTAGTACAGGGGGCTAAGGGCTACACCTTC. As protein: CASSLVQGAKGYTF.

The chain carries TRBV4-1 and TRBJ1-6; D remains unclear. Trimming removed 0 bases at V and 7 bases at J, with 7 bases between. CDR3 size: 14 residues. Germline V lookup: CDR1 MGHRA, CDR2 YSYEKL. The CDR3: CASSQERSNSPLHF. The CDR3 region has the DNA TGCGCCAGCAGCCAAGAGCGTTCGAATTCACCCCTCCACTTT.

The rearrangement uses TRBV28 and TRBJ2-1; TRBD1 matches 8 bases. Germline CDR1 MDHEN, CDR2 SYDVKM. The CDR3 is made up of 16 amino acids. V was pared by 2 bases and J by 5 bases, with 8 bases of the junction left unmatched. CDR3 nucleotide sequence: TGTGCCAGCAGTTTAGTAGCAGGACAGGGTCACAATGAGCAGTTCTTC. As protein: CASSLVAGQGHNEQFF. Based on the CDR3 plus reference TRBV28 and TRBJ2-1, the full variable domain is DVKVTQSSRYLVKRTGEKVFLECVQDMDHENMFWYRQDPGLGLRLIYFSYDVKMKEKGDIPEGYSVSREKKERFSLILESASTNQTSMYLCASSLVAGQGHNEQFFGPGTRLTVL.

The V and J genes are TRBV28 and TRBJ2-7; TRBD2 agrees at 11 bases. Unmatched junction bases numbered 12, after V lost 5 bases and J lost 0 bases. Per the germline V gene, CDR1 is MDHEN and CDR2 is SYDVKM. The CDR3 extends over 18 amino acids. The CDR3 bases are TGTGCCAGCAGTCAACTAGCGGGAGAGAGGTTGAGCTCCTACGAGCAGTACTTC. Translated, it gives CASSQLAGERLSSYEQYF.

This clonotype was recorded a few times. The V call is TRBV18, the J call TRBJ2-5; the match to TRBD1 covers 7 bases. CDR1 and CDR2 from the germline V gene are KGHSH and LQKENI. The CDR3 runs 15 residues. V trimming: 5 bases; J trimming: 3 bases; junction bases outside the gene matches: 9. CDR3 region: CASSGRQGFEETQYF. The DNA of the CDR3 is TGTGCCAGCTCAGGTCGACAGGGTTTTGAAGAGACCCAGTACTTC.

The chain has TRBV12-3 or TRBV12-4 and TRBJ2-3, with D unresolved. CDR3 length equals 14 residues. Trimming removed 6 bases from V and 6 bases from J, with 16 bases in between. The DNA for the CDR3 is TGTGCCAGCAGCCTTACCGCGGCAAGCGATACGCAGTATTTT. As protein: CASSLTAASDTQYF.

This clonotype was recorded a few times. The genes are TRBV7-3 and TRBJ2-6; D is ambiguous. In germline, CDR1 is SGHTA, CDR2 FQGTGA. The V end lost 4 bases, the J end lost 4 bases, and 11 bases lay between the germline ends. This CDR3 spans 15 amino acids. The CDR3 DNA follows: TGTGCCAGCAGCTCTGCCGGCCTAGGGGCCAACGTCCTGACTTTC. This translates into CASSSAGLGANVLTF.

This clonotype showed up many times. V is TRBV7-3 and J is TRBJ2-7; the D gene is possibly TRBD1 (6 bases). The CDR3 has 13 residues. CDR1 is SGHTA, CDR2 FQGTGA, per germline. Deletions cut 4 bases from V and 6 bases from J, with 13 bases between. The CDR3 protein is CASSSSTGTEQYF. The CDR3 coding sequence is TGTGCCAGCAGCTCATCAACAGGGACCGAGCAGTACTTC.

This clonotype was seen a handful of times. The gene calls are TRBV29-1 and TRBJ2-1; 16 bases are a match to TRBD2. Germline V gene data show CDR1 as SQVTM and CDR2 as ANQGSEA. Trimming removed 5 bases from V and 3 bases from J; junction bases left unmatched: 10. There are 18 residues in the CDR3. The CDR3 protein is CSVQPGLAGGSVYNEQFF. The CDR3 DNA follows: TGCAGCGTTCAACCGGGACTAGCGGGAGGGTCGGTCTACAATGAGCAGTTCTTC.

The chain has TRBV29-1 and TRBJ2-3, with D perhaps matching TRBD2 (5 bases). This CDR3 contains 13 residues. V was shortened by 4 bases and J by 5 bases, with 13 bases between the two germline ends. Germline lookup yields CDR1 SQVTM and CDR2 ANQGSEA. The CDR3 spells CSVASGRGDTQYF. CDR3 sequence (DNA): TGCAGCGTTGCGTCCGGACGGGGAGATACGCAGTATTTT.

The chain has TRBV7-8 and TRBJ2-1, with 9 bases identical to TRBD2. The germline V gene has CDR1 SGHVS and CDR2 FQNEAQ. The CDR3 totals 18 residues. V dropped 5 bases and J dropped 9; count of bases not matched to a gene: 20. The CDR3 DNA reads TGTGCCAGCAGCCCAACGCTTAGGGTAGCGGGAGCCGGCAGTGAGCAGTTCTTC. Its translation is CASSPTLRVAGAGSEQFF.

The genes are TRBV5-1 and TRBJ2-3, with 8 bases lining up with TRBD2. The germline CDR1 and CDR2 sequences are SGHRS and YFSETQ. This CDR3 contains 17 residues. The V segment lost 1 base and the J segment 0 bases; nucleotides outside the gene matches: 7. The CDR3 DNA is TGCGCCAGCAGCTTGCGAGAACTAGCGGCTAGCACAGATACGCAGTATTTT. Its protein product is CASSLRELAASTDTQYF. Combining the CDR3 with reference TRBV5-1 and TRBJ2-3 gives the whole variable domain KAGVTQTPRYLIKTRGQQVTLSCSPISGHRSVSWYQQTPGQGLQFLFEYFSETQRNKGNFPGRFSGRQFSNSRSEMNVSTLELGDSALYLCASSLRELAASTDTQYFGPGTRLTVL.

This chain links TRBV20-1 with TRBJ2-5, with D tentatively TRBD2 (5 bases). V was cut by 3 bases and J by 1 base, with 12 bases left in between. Germline-derived CDR1 and CDR2 are DFQATT and SNEGSKA (reference sequence). This CDR3 has 14 amino acids. CDR3 loop: CSARPLGVQETQYF. DNA of the CDR3: TGCAGTGCTAGGCCCTTGGGAGTCCAAGAGACCCAGTACTTC.

This clonotype was counted at least ten times. The chain combines TRBV28 with TRBJ2-7; D is possibly TRBD2 (6 bases). The germline gives CDR1 MDHEN, CDR2 SYDVKM. Trimming removed 8 bases from V and 0 bases from J, with 23 bases in between. The CDR3 has 17 residues. The CDR3, as DNA: TGTGCCAGCGGGGGGAACCAAGCGGACTGGAGCTCCTACGAGCAGTACTTC. It is translated as CASGGNQADWSSYEQYF.

This CDR3 reads CASAKGLAYFTDTQYF. CDR3 coding DNA: TGTGCCAGCGCCAAAGGTCTAGCCTATTTCACAGATACGCAGTATTTT. The rearrangement joins TRBV27 to TRBJ2-3; D is possibly TRBD2 (5 bases). Per germline, CDR1 MNHEY and CDR2 SMNVEV (reference sequence). V shed 8 bases and J shed 2 bases, with 20 bases lying between them. The CDR3 runs 16 residues.

The chain uses TRBV6-1 and TRBJ1-2; 7 positions match TRBD1. Germline V gene sequence: CDR1 MNHNS, CDR2 SASEGT. There are 14 residues in the CDR3. After removal of 7 bases from V and 2 bases from J, the junction contained 7 bases not matched to a gene. The CDR3 bases are TGTGCCAGCACCGACAGGGTCTCCAACTATGGCTACACCTTC. Translated, it gives CASTDRVSNYGYTF.

This clonotype was seen ten or more times. This chain joins TRBV7-2 and TRBJ2-5, with D uncertain. The germline CDR1 and CDR2 sequences are SGHTA and FQGNSA. This CDR3 spans 15 amino acids. V shed 3 bases and J shed 2 bases, with 13 bases lying between them. The CDR3 region has the DNA TGTGCCAGCAGCTTCCCTAGTGCTCTACAAGAGACCCAGTACTTC. It translates to CASSFPSALQETQYF.

This rearrangement joins TRBV7-2 to TRBJ1-1, with D hard to call. Per germline, CDR1 SGHTA and CDR2 FQGNSA. The CDR3 loop spans 13 amino acids. The V and J ends lost 4 bases and 4 bases respectively, with 10 bases between them. The CDR3 nucleotides read TGTGCCAGCAGCTCCTCGGGAGCCACTGAAGCTTTCTTT. It specifies CASSSSGATEAFF. Combining the CDR3 with reference TRBV7-2 and TRBJ1-1 gives the whole variable domain GAGVSQSPSNKVTEKGKDVELRCDPISGHTALYWYRQSLGQGLEFLIYFQGNSAPDKSGLPSDRFSAERTGGSVSTLTIQRTQQEDSAVYLCASSSSGATEAFFGQGTRLTVV.

Only one count was recorded for this clonotype. The chain recombines TRBV7-2 with TRBJ2-1, with D possibly TRBD1 on 6 matching bases. This CDR3 comprises 15 residues. The germline V and J ends were trimmed by 1 base and 8 bases, with 15 bases remaining between them. Germline V lookup: CDR1 SGHTA, CDR2 FQGNSA. CDR3 DNA: TGTGCCAGCAGCTTAGTCGAAGGCAGGGGCCATGAGCAGTTCTTC. Protein: CASSLVEGRGHEQFF.

The chain joins TRBV20-1 to TRBJ2-2; 9 bases map to TRBD2. This CDR3 spans 14 amino acids. Germline CDR1 reads DFQATT; CDR2 reads SNEGSKA (reference sequence). With 6 bases clipped from V and 4 bases from J, the junction kept 6 bases outside the gene matches. The CDR3: CSALAGASTGELFF. CDR3 DNA: TGCAGTGCCTTAGCGGGAGCGAGCACCGGGGAGCTGTTTTTT.

The chain recombines TRBV7-2 with TRBJ2-1; the match to TRBD2 covers 8 bases. Germline V lookup: CDR1 SGHTA, CDR2 FQGNSA. The CDR3 loop spans 16 amino acids. V gave up 4 bases and J gave up 2 bases; unmatched junction bases: 7. The CDR3 DNA reads TGTGCCAGCAGCTCTGGACGGCGGGAGGCCTACAATGAGCAGTTCTTC. It specifies CASSSGRREAYNEQFF.

The chain couples TRBV12-3 or TRBV12-4 to TRBJ1-2; D is perhaps TRBD1 (5 bases). The CDR3 contains 15 residues. V was pared by 2 bases and J by 5 bases, with 15 bases between. Written as DNA, the CDR3 is TGTGCCAGCAGTTTAACCTGGGACTCGAGGTATGGCTACACCTTC. It encodes CASSLTWDSRYGYTF.

The rearrangement uses TRBV29-1 and TRBJ2-7, with TRBD1 matching 8 bases. CDR3 size: 13 residues. CDR1 and CDR2 (germline): SQVTM, ANQGSEA. V lost 5 bases and J lost 7; bases outside the gene matches: 10. CDR3 in amino acids: CSVKRTGFDEQYF. The CDR3 nucleotides read TGCAGCGTTAAAAGGACAGGGTTCGATGAGCAGTACTTC.

There are a few counts of this clonotype. The rearrangement uses TRBV6-2 or TRBV6-3 and TRBJ1-1; D is unresolved. The CDR3 has 12 amino acids. Germline CDR1 is MNHEY and CDR2 is SVGEGT. The V gene lost 5 bases and the J gene lost 11 bases, with 15 bases spanning the gap. The CDR3 bases are TGTGCCAGCAGTACTCATTCAGCCGGCGCTTTCTTT. Its translation: CASSTHSAGAFF.

V usage is TRBV2 and J usage is TRBJ2-5; TRBD1 or TRBD2 may be the D gene (5 bases each). The CDR3 contains 13 residues. Germline CDR1 reads SNHLY; CDR2 reads FYNNEI. Trimming stripped 7 bases from V and 2 bases from J, with 11 bases between. The CDR3, as DNA: TGTGCCAGCAAAAGAGGGGAACAAGAGACCCAGTACTTC. Its translation is CASKRGEQETQYF.

The chain uses TRBV28 and TRBJ2-5, with TRBD1 matching 8 bases. Germline CDR1 reads MDHEN; CDR2 reads SYDVKM. The CDR3 is 13 residues long. Trimming removed 5 bases from V and 7 bases from J; junction bases left unmatched: 6. The CDR3 region is CASSQTGVGTQYF. The CDR3 DNA is TGTGCCAGCAGTCAGACAGGGGTCGGGACCCAGTACTTC. Combining the CDR3 with reference TRBV28 and TRBJ2-5 gives the whole variable domain DVKVTQSSRYLVKRTGEKVFLECVQDMDHENMFWYRQDPGLGLRLIYFSYDVKMKEKGDIPEGYSVSREKKERFSLILESASTNQTSMYLCASSQTGVGTQYFGPGTRLLVL.

J is TRBJ2-1 and V is TRBV24-1; 7 nucleotides match TRBD2. The J call may be in error: the DNA end matches TRBJ2-7 better. CDR3 length: 19 amino acids. Per the germline V gene, CDR1 is KGHDR and CDR2 is SFDVKD. CDR3 in amino acids: CATSDSVTIAGGPYNEQYF. As DNA, the CDR3 is TGTGCCACCAGTGATTCGGTGACCATAGCGGGTGGGCCCTACAATGAGCAGTACTTC.

This chain uses TRBV7-9 with TRBJ1-2, with D unresolved. Germline V gene data show CDR1 as SEHNR and CDR2 as FQNEAQ (reference sequence). There are 12 residues in the CDR3. Between the trimmed V and J ends, which lost 6 bases and 6 bases, there was a span of 11 bases. CDR3 sequence (DNA): TGTGCCAGCAGGACACTAGAGGATGGCTACACCTTC. Its protein is CASRTLEDGYTF. The full variable domain, its missing parts supplied by reference TRBV7-9 and TRBJ1-2, is DTGVSQNPRHKITKRGQNVTFRCDPISEHNRLYWYRQTLGQGPEFLTYFQNEAQLEKSRLLSDRFSAERPKGSFSTLEIQRTEQGDSAMYLCASRTLEDGYTFGSGTRLTVV.